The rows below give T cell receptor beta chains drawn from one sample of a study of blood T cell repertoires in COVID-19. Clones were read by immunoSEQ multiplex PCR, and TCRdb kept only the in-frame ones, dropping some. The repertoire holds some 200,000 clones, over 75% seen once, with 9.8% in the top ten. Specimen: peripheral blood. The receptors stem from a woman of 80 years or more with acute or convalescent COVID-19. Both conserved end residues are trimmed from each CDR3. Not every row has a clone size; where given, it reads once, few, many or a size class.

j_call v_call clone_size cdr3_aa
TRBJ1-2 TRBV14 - ASSQDTAGGYGYT
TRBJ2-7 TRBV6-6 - ASSSIDRSSYEQY
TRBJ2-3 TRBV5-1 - ASSVNPSGRALGTDTQY
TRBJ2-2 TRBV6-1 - ASSELRGGNTGELF
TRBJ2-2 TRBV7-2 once ASSWDRGGGELF
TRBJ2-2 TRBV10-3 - AIRGGAAGELF
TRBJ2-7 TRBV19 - ASTKGPGSYEQY
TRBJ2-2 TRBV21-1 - ASSKARGRGRDNTGELF
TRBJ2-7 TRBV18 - ASSPTQGASGDVYEQY
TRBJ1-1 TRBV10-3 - AISPSSGDTQGNTEAF
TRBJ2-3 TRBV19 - ASSIVPQNTDTQY
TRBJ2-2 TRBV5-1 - ASSFLLGAQVAGELF
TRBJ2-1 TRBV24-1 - ATSDPPGTGSYNEQF
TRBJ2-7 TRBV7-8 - ASSLATGGYEQY
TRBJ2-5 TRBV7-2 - ASSLNRAQETQY
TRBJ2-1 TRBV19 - ASMDGASGLNEQF
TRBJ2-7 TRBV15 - ATSRDEGVGEQY
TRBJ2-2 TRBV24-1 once ATSETGGTGELF
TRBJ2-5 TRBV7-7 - ASSLGLTGGAETQY
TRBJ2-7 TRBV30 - AWSVGLAGGEQY
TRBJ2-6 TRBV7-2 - ASSLRSGSSGANVLT
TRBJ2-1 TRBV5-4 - ASSFGGRIYNEQF
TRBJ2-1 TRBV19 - ASSNLAYNEQF
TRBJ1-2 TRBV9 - ASSSRQGGSYGYT
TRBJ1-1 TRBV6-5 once ASSPGGGGNTEAF
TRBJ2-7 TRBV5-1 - ASSFGAGGIYEQY
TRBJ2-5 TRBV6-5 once ASSYSFSLAQETQY
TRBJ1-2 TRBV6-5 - ASSPPGPDEGYT
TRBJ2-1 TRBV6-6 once ASSPRLAGVGSYNEQF
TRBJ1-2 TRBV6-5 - ASSTQGNYGYT
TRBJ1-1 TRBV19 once ASSIERRAGKIYTEAF
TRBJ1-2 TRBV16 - ASSHPGTPFNGYT
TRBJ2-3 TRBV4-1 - ASSQEDSTDTQY
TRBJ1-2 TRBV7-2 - ASSSPGRVYGYT
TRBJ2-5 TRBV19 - ASKTSGGGQETQY
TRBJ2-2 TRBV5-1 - ASSLIVQGGPGELF
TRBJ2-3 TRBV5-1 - ASSSRILTDTQY
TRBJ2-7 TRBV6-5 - ASNPSGPYEQY
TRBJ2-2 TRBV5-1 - ASSLSRAGAGELF
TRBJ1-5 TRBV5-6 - ASSLAPGQPQH
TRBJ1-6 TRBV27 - ASTTGGNSPLH
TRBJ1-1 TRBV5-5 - ASSLGQVGDTEAF
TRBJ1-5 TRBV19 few ASSIAGYSNQPQH
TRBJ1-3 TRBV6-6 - ASSHGQFKAPSTRGNTIY
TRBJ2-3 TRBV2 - ASSGTSGFADTQY
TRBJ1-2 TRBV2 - ASSEWIWDRGNYGYT
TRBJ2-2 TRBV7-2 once ASSLLGSLAGPNTGELF
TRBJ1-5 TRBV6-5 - ASSYSGRGQPQH
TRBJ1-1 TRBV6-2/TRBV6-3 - ASGPGRSNTEAF
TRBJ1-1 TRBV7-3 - ASSLSSGERAF
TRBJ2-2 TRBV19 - ATRGGAPGELF
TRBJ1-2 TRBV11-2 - ASSLEPGSYYGYT
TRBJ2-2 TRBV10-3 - AIISNTGELF
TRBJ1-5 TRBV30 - AWSLIDSNQPQH
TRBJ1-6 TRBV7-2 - ASSLSSSSYNSPLH